This TCR beta chain was obtained from a study of blood T cell repertoires in COVID-19. Study in general: Sources were T cells, B-cell-depleted T cells, or PBMCs; the material itself was cDNA or gDNA.

In the source study's methods: Counts of nucleated cells, estimated from reference gene primer amplification, were obtained. TCRdb's table, derived via immunoSEQ multiplex PCR, lists solely in-frame clones and lacks some. The V and J calls and clone size were taken over from that table, and D and trimming were inferred from the DNA. Among fewer than 200,000 clones listed, about 80% were seen once. Germline V gene sequence: CDR1 KGHDR, CDR2 SFDVKD. V was pared by 4 bases and J by 8 bases, with 8 bases between. This CDR3 region has 12 residues. This rearrangement joins TRBV24-1 to TRBJ2-1; D might be TRBD1 (5 bases). This sequence originates from an elderly woman with acute or convalescent COVID-19. Material for sequencing was peripheral blood. The CDR3: CATSDPGYEQFF. For the CDR3, the DNA is TGTGCCACCAGTGACCCAGGGTATGAGCAGTTCTTC.